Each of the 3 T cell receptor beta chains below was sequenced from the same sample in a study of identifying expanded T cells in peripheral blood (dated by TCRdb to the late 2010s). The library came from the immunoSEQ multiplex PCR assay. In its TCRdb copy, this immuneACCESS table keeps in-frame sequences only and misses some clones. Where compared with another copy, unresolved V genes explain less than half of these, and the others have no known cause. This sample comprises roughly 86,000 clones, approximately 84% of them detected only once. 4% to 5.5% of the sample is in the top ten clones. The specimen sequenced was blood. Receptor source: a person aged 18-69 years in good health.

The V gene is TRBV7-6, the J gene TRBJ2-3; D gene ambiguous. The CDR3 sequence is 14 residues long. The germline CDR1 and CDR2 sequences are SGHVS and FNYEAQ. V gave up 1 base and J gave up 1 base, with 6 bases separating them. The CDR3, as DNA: TGTGCCAGCAGCTTAGGTGGCCGCACAGATACGCAGTATTTT. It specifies CASSLGGRTDTQYF.

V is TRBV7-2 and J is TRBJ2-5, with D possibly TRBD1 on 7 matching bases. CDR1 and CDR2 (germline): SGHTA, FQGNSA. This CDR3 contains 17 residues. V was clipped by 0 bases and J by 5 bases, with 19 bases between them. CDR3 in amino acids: CASSLAVARGAWETQYF. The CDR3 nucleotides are TGTGCCAGCAGCTTAGCCGTAGCCAGGGGGGCGTGGGAGACCCAGTACTTC.

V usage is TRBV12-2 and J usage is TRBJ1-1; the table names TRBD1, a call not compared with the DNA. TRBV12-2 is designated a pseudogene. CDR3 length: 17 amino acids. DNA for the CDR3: TGTGCAAGTCGCTTAGGAGAAGGGACAGCCAAAGGAACTGAAGCTTTCTTT. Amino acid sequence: CASRLGEGTAKGTEAFF.